The sequence of this T cell receptor beta chain was determined in a study of T cells expressing NK-cell markers (dated by TCRdb to 2019 to 2021). Looking at the study overall: Three sorted T-cell subsets (CD3+CD56+NKG2C+, CD3+CD56+NKG2C- and CD3+CD56-NKG2C+) from under ten donors had their TCR beta-chain repertoires profiled. Seven of the eight sequenced donors were HCMV-seropositive and one was HCMV-seronegative. The study sequenced eight donors, all healthy volunteers chosen at random: three men and five women. The libraries were sequenced on Illumina HiSeq 2000/2500, MiSeq or NextSeq, producing 2 x 150 bp reads.

With respect to this clonotype: This receptor's antigen is unknown.

A commercial ELISA kit detecting HCMV-specific IgG in serum was used to determine HCMV serostatus. Ficoll density gradient centrifugation was used to isolate peripheral blood mononuclear cells from blood. General conclusions and limits of the study: It remained unclear whether the expanded NKG2C-expressing T cell clones were specific for HCMV antigens. For 6 or 7 donors, the dominant CD3+CD56+NKG2C+ clonotypes were among the top 10 CD8+ clonotypes and accounted for about 1.0-7.5% of CD8+ T cells. Those dominant clonotypes were again the most abundant among CD3+CD56-NKG2C+ cells in a handful of donors, at about 28.3-65%.

Sequenced on an Illumina HiSeq 2000. TCR beta cDNA libraries were prepared using 5'RACE template switching, which introduced a universal primer site and unique molecular identifiers. Priming for cDNA synthesis came from the TCR beta constant segment, and two successive PCR amplification steps followed. The authors processed their data as follows. MIGEC was used to demultiplex reads and group reads by UMI, and MiTCR was used to assemble and quantify clonotypes. To exclude erroneous sequences, only TCR cDNA sequences supported by at least two reads were retained. The tcR package was used for downstream repertoire analysis, and clonotypes were matched between fractions using CDR3 nucleotide sequence together with V segment. VDJmatch was used to annotate antigen specificity against VDJdb, with one amino acid substitution allowed in CDR3. TCRdb reprocessed the reads and assigns one entry to each CDR3 protein sequence, leaving out DNA. TCRdb's processing, not the authors', yielded these V and J calls. The record for this sample contains about 170,000 distinct CDR3 sequences. Around 21% of the sample goes to the ten largest clones.

The germline V gene (reference sequence) specifies LNHDA as CDR1 and SQIVND as CDR2. The CDR3 sequence holds 11 residues, the cysteine and phenylalanine included. DNA was not recorded. Recombination joined TRBV19 with TRBJ1-1. Sequenced: blood T cells: a sorted CD56 or NKG2C T cell subset, CD4+ or CD8+ T cells, or bulk PBMC T cells (not recorded which). The clonotype originates from a man aged 18-70 years in good health. This receptor carries the CDR3 CATREGTEAFF.